This TCR beta chain was obtained from a study of T cell clonality in common variable immunodeficiency. To note about this clone: Antigen unknown. The missing CDR3 end, 3 residues past where the read stops, is filled in from the germline J gene.

Control and CVID samples contributed equal amounts of genomic DNA. Profiling relied on immunoSEQ multiplex PCR, and the TCRdb table lists in-frame clones only, not all of them. The sample lists around 32,000 clones, none appearing once, the ten largest making up roughly 5.4%. The study, taken as a whole, reports: Fewer deletions and N-nucleotide insertions were reportedly seen in common variable immunodeficiency TCR beta sequences. Repertoire-complication correlations in CVID were limited by patient heterogeneity.

CDR3 length: 17 residues. Trimming removed 0 bases from V and 5 bases from J; junction bases left unmatched: 4. CDR1 SGHRS and CDR2 YFSETQ come from the germline V gene. Patients had low serum IgG, IgA and/or IgM and specific antibody deficiency. Aged about 9 to 70 years, CVID subjects averaged around 40 years old. This clonotype was obtained from a human donor with common variable immunodeficiency. The sample was peripheral blood mononuclear cells. The genes are TRBV5-1 and TRBJ2-1; 14 positions agree with TRBD2. The CDR3 DNA, read in part, is TGCGCCAGCAGCTTGGGACTAGCGGGGGGGAAGGACAATGAG. Translated, it gives CASSLGLAGGKDNE. The complete CDR3 reads CASSLGLAGGKDNEQFF.